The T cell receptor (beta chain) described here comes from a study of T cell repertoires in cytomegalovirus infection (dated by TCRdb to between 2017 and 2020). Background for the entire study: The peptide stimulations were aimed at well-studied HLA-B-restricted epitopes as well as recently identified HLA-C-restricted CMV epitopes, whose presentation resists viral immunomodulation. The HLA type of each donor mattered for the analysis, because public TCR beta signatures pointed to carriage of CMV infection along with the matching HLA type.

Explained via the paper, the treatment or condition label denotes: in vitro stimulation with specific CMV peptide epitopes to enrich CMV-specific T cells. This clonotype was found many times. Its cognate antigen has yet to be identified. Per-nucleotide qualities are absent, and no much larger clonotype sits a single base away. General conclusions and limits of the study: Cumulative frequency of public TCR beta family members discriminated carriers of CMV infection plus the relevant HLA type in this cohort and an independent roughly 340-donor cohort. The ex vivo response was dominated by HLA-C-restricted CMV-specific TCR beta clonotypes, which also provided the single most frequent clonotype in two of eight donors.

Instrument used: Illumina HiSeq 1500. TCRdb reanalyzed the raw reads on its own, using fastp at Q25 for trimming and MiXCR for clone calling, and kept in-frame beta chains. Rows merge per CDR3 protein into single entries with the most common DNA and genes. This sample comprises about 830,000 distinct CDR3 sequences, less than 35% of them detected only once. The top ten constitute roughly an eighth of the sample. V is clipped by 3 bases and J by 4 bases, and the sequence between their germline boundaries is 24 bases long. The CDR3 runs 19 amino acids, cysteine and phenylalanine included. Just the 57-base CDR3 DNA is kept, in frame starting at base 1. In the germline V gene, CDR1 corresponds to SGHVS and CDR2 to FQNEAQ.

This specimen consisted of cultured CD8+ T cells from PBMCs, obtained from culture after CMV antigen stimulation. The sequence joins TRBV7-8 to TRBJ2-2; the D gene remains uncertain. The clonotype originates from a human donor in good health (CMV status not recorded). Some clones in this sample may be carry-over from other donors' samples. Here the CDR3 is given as CASSFQVPSRRRATGELFF. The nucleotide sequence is TGTGCCAGCAGCTTCCAGGTGCCGAGTAGACGACGGGCCACCGGGGAGCTGTTTTTT.